The T cell receptor beta chain described here comes from a study of T cell responses to AZD1222 COVID-19 vaccine. This clone appeared once. Antigen: not known. Trimming removed 4 bases at V and 1 base at J, with 12 bases between. Germline V CDR1 and CDR2: KGHDR, SFDVKD. This CDR3 region has 16 residues. Points from the study as a whole: Vaccine-associated CD4 TCRs ranged over spike, dominating at 160-218 and 743-854.

Measured with immunoSEQ multiplex PCR; TCRdb has only the in-frame clones, and not every one. The sample lists approximately 170,000 clones, around 91% seen once, with approximately 6.9% in the top ten. This sequence was found in an adult in good health. The chain combines TRBV24-1 with TRBJ2-2; perhaps D is TRBD1 or TRBD2 (5 bases each). Sequences were derived from peripheral blood, sampled on day 0 of AZD1222 vaccination. This CDR3 reads CATSDSGRKNTGELFF. The CDR3 DNA sequence: TGTGCCACCAGTGACTCGGGACGGAAGAACACCGGGGAGCTGTTTTTT.